The TCR beta chain under discussion was sequenced for a study of control samples from healthy donors and cancer patients. The protocol was immunoSEQ multiplex PCR, while the TCRdb copy is restricted to in-frame clones and leaves out a portion. Of about 98,000 clones listed, about 80% were seen once; the top ten hold roughly a tenth. CDR3 size: 16 residues. Germline-derived CDR1 and CDR2 are SNHLY and FYNNEI. V was clipped by 7 bases and J by 3 bases, with 21 bases between them. This clone was picked up one time. The sequencing input was blood. The sequence derives from a woman in her 30s in good health. The J gene is TRBJ2-5, the V gene TRBV2, with D tentatively TRBD1 (5 bases). CDR3 amino acids: CASKFVQGGIKETQYF. CDR3 DNA: TGTGCCAGCAAATTCGTCCAGGGCGGAATAAAAGAGACCCAGTACTTC. The complete variable domain, with remaining parts taken from reference TRBV2 and TRBJ2-5, reads EPEVTQTPSHQVTQMGQEVILRCVPISNHLYFYWYRQILGQKVEFLVSFYNNEISEKSEIFDDQFSVERPDGSNFTLKIRSTKLEDSAMYFCASKFVQGGIKETQYFGPGTRLLVL.